The clone carrying this T cell receptor (beta chain) turned up a few times. Its matching antigen is unknown. TCRdb analysed the reads with MiXCR anew, one entry per CDR3 protein. This table holds 200,000 or so distinct CDR3 sequences, roughly two fifths found once. The sample originates from a study of T cell repertoires in cytomegalovirus infection. Background on the study: CMV epitopes, recently identified HLA-C-restricted and well-studied HLA-B-restricted, were used. Both a matching HLA type and CMV infection were indicated by public TCR beta signatures.

Study results and limitations: Totalled public TCR beta family frequency picked out people who carried CMV plus the relevant HLA. There were HLA-C-restricted CMV-specific TCR beta clonotypes dominating the ex vivo response.

The sequencing used CD8+ T cells from cultured PBMCs, collected from culture after CMV antigen stimulation. The sequence derives from a human donor in good health (CMV status not recorded). Some clones in this sample may be carry-over from other donors' samples.

CDR3 region: CASSITGTSPYEQYF. CDR3 in DNA: TGTGCCAGCAGTATAACCGGGACTAGCCCCTACGAGCAGTACTTC. The V call is TRBV28, the J call TRBJ2-7; TRBD2 agrees at 9 bases. Losses at the gene ends were 5 bases for V and 2 bases for J; bases not matched to a gene: 7. The CDR3 sequence is 15 residues long. CDR1 and CDR2 (germline): MDHEN, SYDVKM.